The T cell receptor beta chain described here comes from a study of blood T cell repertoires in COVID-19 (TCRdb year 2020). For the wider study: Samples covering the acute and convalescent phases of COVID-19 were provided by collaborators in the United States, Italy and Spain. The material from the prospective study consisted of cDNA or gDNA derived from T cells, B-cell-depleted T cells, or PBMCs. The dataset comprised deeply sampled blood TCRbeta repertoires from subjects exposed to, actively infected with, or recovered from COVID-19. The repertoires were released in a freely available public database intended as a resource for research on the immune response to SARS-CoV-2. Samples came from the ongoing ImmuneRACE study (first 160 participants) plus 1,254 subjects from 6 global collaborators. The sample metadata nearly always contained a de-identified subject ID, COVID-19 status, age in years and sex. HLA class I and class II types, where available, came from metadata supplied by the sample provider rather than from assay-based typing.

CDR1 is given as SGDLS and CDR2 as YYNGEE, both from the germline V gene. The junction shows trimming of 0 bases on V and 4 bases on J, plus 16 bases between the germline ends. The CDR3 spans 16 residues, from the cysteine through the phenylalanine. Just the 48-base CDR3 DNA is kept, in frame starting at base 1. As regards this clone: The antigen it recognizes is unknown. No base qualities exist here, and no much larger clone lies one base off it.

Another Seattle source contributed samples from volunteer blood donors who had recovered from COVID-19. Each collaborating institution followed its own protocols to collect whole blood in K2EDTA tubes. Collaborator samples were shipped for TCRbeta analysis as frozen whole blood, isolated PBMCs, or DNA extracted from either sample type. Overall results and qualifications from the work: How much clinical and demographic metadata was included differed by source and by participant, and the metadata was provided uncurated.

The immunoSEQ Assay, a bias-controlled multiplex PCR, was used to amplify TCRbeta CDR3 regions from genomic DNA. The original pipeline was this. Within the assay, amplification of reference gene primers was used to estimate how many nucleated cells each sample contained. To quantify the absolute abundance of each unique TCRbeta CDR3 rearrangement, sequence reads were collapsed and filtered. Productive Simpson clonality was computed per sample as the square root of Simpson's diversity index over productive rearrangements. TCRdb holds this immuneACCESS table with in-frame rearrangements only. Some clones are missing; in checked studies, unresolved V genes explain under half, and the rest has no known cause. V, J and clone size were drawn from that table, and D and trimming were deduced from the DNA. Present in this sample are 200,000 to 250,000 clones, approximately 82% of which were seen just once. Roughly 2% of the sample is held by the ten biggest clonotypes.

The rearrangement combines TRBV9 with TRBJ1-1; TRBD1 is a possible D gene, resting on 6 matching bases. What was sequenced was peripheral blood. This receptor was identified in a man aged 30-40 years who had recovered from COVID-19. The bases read TGTGCCAGCAGCGTAGCCTGGGACACTACGGGCACTGAAGCTTTCTTT. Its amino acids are CASSVAWDTTGTEAFF.